Listed below are T cell receptor beta chains from one sample, sequenced in a study of T-cell reconstitution after alpha-beta-depleted transplantation in children. TCRdb independently ran MiXCR on the PCR reads; one entry per CDR3 protein. This sample yields 500,000 or so distinct CDR3 sequences, of which 30% to 35% are seen a single time; more than 2% belongs to the top ten. The sequencing here drew on PBMCs from the stem cell graft donor, taken from the stem cell graft. These receptors were collected from a human donor who donated a stem cell graft to a child with aplastic anemia. CDR3s include the opening cysteine and the closing phenylalanine or tryptophan. D genes are given only for firm matches. The size field is filled for only some rows; it gives once, few, many or a size class.

NA	TRBV20-1	TRBJ2-2	NA	CSAPEKRRNTGELFF
many	TRBV5-1	TRBJ2-7	NA	CASSLGGTAISYEQYF
NA	TRBV12-3/TRBV12-4	TRBJ2-1	TRBD1	CASSPPSGQGWNEQFF
once	TRBV27	TRBJ2-5	NA	CASSTGVEETQYF
NA	TRBV29-1	TRBJ2-1	NA	CSVVDSSYNEQFF
NA	TRBV11-2	TRBJ2-5	NA	CASSLFRFYTQETQYF
few	TRBV20-1	TRBJ2-3	NA	CSAPRGDILADTQYF
NA	TRBV12-3/TRBV12-4	TRBJ2-7	TRBD1	CASSGGQGSREQYF
NA	TRBV6-1	TRBJ1-4	TRBD1	CASSASLQGAEKLFF
NA	TRBV4-3	TRBJ2-7	NA	CASSQKSPGHSSGEQYF
NA	TRBV13	TRBJ2-4	TRBD2	CASSSSGGKNIQYF
few	TRBV6-4	TRBJ2-3	NA	CASSDRVGGDTQYF
NA	TRBV5-1	TRBJ2-5	NA	CASSFDLNQETQYF
NA	TRBV20-1	TRBJ2-1	TRBD2	CSARDLARLAGVNEQFF
NA	TRBV27	TRBJ1-5	TRBD1	CASSLSVGTGNFNQPQHF
few	TRBV6-1	TRBJ2-1	NA	CASRAGTGDNEQFF
NA	TRBV10-3	TRBJ2-2	TRBD1	CATRTGGATGELFF
few	TRBV20-1	TRBJ2-1	TRBD2	CSAKPGGRWSYNEQFF
NA	TRBV25-1	TRBJ1-4	NA	CASSEYRQNNEKLFF
NA	TRBV7-2	TRBJ1-3	TRBD1	CASSLTFVSGGMNTIYF
NA	TRBV29-1	TRBJ1-2	TRBD1	CSVDYRGEGYTF
NA	TRBV27	TRBJ2-7	NA	CASSWSYEQYF
NA	TRBV4-2	TRBJ1-2	TRBD1	CASSQTGTGKDYGYTF
many	TRBV6-5	TRBJ1-6	NA	CASSYERDTRTSSPLHF
NA	TRBV27	TRBJ2-2	NA	CASSFSSANTGELFF
few	TRBV5-1	TRBJ2-1	TRBD1	CASSGGQGGYNEQFF
few	TRBV7-2	TRBJ1-2	NA	CASSPTWGLSSNGYTF
few	TRBV5-4	TRBJ2-7	NA	CASSIDGYEQYF
once	TRBV7-9	TRBJ2-4	NA	CASSLATFGAKNIQYF
NA	TRBV5-5	TRBJ1-6	NA	CASSSGTSGSPLHF
NA	TRBV7-9	TRBJ1-1	NA	CASSFLEGGTEAFF
NA	TRBV28	TRBJ2-5	NA	CASSLPTGTAETQYF
few	TRBV12-3/TRBV12-4	TRBJ1-1	NA	CASSLRDQNTEAFF
NA	TRBV10-3	TRBJ1-2	NA	CAISESWDYTF
NA	TRBV13	TRBJ2-7	NA	CASSSRGANRYEQYF
NA	TRBV7-9	TRBJ2-3	TRBD2	CASSLVLAGRDTQYF
NA	TRBV12-3/TRBV12-4	TRBJ1-3	TRBD1	CASSSTGTGNNGNTIYF
NA	TRBV5-5	TRBJ2-7	NA	CASSQRLDYEQYF
NA	TRBV7-8	TRBJ1-5	NA	CASSFRPTGSNQPQHF
NA	TRBV25-1	TRBJ2-1	TRBD1	CASSKTGTGNIEQFF
NA	TRBV20-1	TRBJ2-2	TRBD2	CSARPGRAARATGELFF
few	TRBV30	TRBJ2-7	NA	CAWSVSAPVGEQYF